This T cell receptor (beta chain) was recovered during a study of blood T cell repertoires in COVID-19. Turning to the study itself: Sites across the United States, Italy and Spain contributed samples from acute and convalescent COVID-19. T cells, B-cell-depleted T cells, or PBMCs supplied cDNA or gDNA.

The table came from immunoSEQ multiplex PCR; TCRdb's copy has only in-frame clones and leaves some out. The sample lists 200,000 to 300,000 clones, around four fifths occurring once. The sequenced material came from peripheral blood. This sequence was found in a man aged 40-49 years with acute or convalescent COVID-19.

The CDR3 protein is CSVEGSTGGPETQYF. In DNA, the CDR3 is TGCAGCGTTGAAGGGTCGACAGGGGGCCCAGAGACCCAGTACTTC. The chain links TRBV29-1 to TRBJ2-5; 10 bases map to TRBD1. Germline V gene data show CDR1 as SQVTM and CDR2 as ANQGSEA. V was clipped by 1 base and J by 4 bases; unmatched bases: 6. The CDR3 is 15 amino acids.